Listed below are T cell receptor beta chains from one sample, sequenced in a study of blood T cell repertoires in COVID-19. Data came from immunoSEQ multiplex PCR; TCRdb stores just in-frame clones and leaves some out. The repertoire has 200,000 or so clones, roughly 87% of them found once; the top ten carry 1.9%. Sample: peripheral blood. The receptors derive from a man aged 40-49 years with active or convalescent COVID-19. The CDR3 runs from the conserved cysteine through the conserved F or W. A D gene is named only where the DNA matches it firmly. Size is omitted from some rows. Given values are once, few, many or a class for expanded clones.

TRBJ1-1,-,-,TRBV6-6,CASSPEAGGLWYTEAFF,TGTGCCAGCAGTCCTGAAGCGGGGGGCCTTTGGTACACTGAAGCTTTCTTT
TRBJ1-1,TRBD1,-,TRBV7-9,CASSLRPGTGSMNTEAFF,TGTGCCAGCAGCTTACGCCCCGGGACAGGGAGTATGAACACTGAAGCTTTCTTT
TRBJ2-7,TRBD1,-,TRBV7-2,CASSLGQGAGEQYF,TGTGCCAGCAGCTTAGGTCAGGGGGCGGGAGAGCAGTACTTC
TRBJ2-1,-,-,TRBV6-4,CASSPRLGSGEFF,TGTGCCAGCAGTCCCCGCCTAGGATCGGGGGAGTTCTTC
TRBJ1-5,-,-,TRBV4-2,CASSPGGGGILGSPQHF,TGTGCCAGCAGCCCCGGGGGAGGTGGGATTTTGGGGAGTCCCCAGCATTTT
TRBJ1-6,-,-,TRBV6-1,CASSEGEGYRNSPLHF,TGTGCCAGCAGTGAAGGGGAGGGGTATCGGAATTCACCCCTCCACTTT
TRBJ2-5,TRBD2,once,TRBV7-3,CASSLMGLAGETQYF,TGTGCCAGCAGCTTAATGGGACTAGCGGGAGAGACCCAGTACTTC
TRBJ1-3,TRBD1,few,TRBV7-9,CASSLTGGTGNTIYF,TGTGCCAGCAGCCTAACAGGGGGGACTGGAAACACCATATATTTT
TRBJ1-2,TRBD1,-,TRBV27,CASSTLGGNYGYTF,TGTGCCAGCAGCACCCTAGGGGGCAATTATGGCTACACCTTC
TRBJ2-7,-,-,TRBV28,CASSWGGQYEQYF,TGTGCCAGCAGTTGGGGGGGGCAATACGAGCAGTACTTC
TRBJ2-7,-,-,TRBV10-3,CAISKPGTYEQYF,TGTGCCATCAGTAAGCCGGGGACCTACGAGCAGTACTTC
TRBJ1-1,-,-,TRBV5-1,CASSLRLGNTEAFF,TGCGCCAGCAGCCTTAGACTGGGGAACACTGAAGCTTTCTTT
TRBJ2-3,-,once,TRBV28,CASSFLADTQYF,TGTGCCAGCAGTTTCCTCGCGGATACGCAGTATTTT
TRBJ1-2,TRBD1,-,TRBV2,CASSPRQGGRDGYTF,TGTGCCAGCAGTCCCAGACAGGGGGGAAGAGATGGCTACACCTTC
TRBJ1-2,-,-,TRBV7-9,CASGMSGGSAYGYTF,TGTGCCAGCGGAATGTCGGGGGGTTCTGCCTATGGCTACACCTTC
TRBJ1-6,-,-,TRBV7-8,CASSLGRRNSPLHF,TGTGCCAGCAGCCTAGGCAGGAGGAATTCACCCCTCCACTTT
TRBJ2-1,-,-,TRBV12-5,CASGLVQGVEQFF,TGTGCTAGTGGTTTGGTACAAGGGGTTGAGCAGTTCTTC
TRBJ2-7,-,once,TRBV3-1/TRBV3-2,CASSQASSFYEQYF,TGTGCCAGCAGCCAAGCTAGCTCCTTCTACGAGCAGTACTTC
TRBJ1-4,TRBD1,-,TRBV28,CASSPPGTEDEKLFF,TGTGCCAGCAGTCCCCCCGGGACAGAGGATGAAAAACTGTTTTTT
TRBJ1-2,TRBD1,-,TRBV6-5,CASSYEGADGYTF,TGTGCCAGCAGTTACGAGGGGGCAGATGGCTACACCTTC
TRBJ1-2,-,-,TRBV29-1,CSGALTTYGYTF,TGCAGCGGGGCTCTGACGACCTATGGCTACACCTTC
TRBJ2-1,-,once,TRBV11-2,CASSLGGGASSYNEQFF,TGTGCCAGCAGCTTAGGCGGCGGGGCGAGCTCCTACAATGAGCAGTTCTTC
TRBJ1-5,-,-,TRBV27,CASSLNTPNQPQHF,TGTGCCAGCAGTCTCAACACCCCTAATCAGCCCCAGCATTTT
TRBJ2-3,-,-,TRBV2,CASSDIGGGLPSTDTQYF,TGTGCCAGCAGCGATATTGGGGGGGGGCTCCCTAGCACAGATACGCAGTATTTT
TRBJ2-3,-,-,TRBV25-1,CASSRADTDTQYF,TGTGCCAGCAGTAGAGCGGACACAGATACGCAGTATTTT
TRBJ2-7,TRBD1,-,TRBV28,CASTKTGDSYEQYF,TGTGCCAGCACTAAGACAGGGGACTCCTACGAGCAGTACTTC
TRBJ1-5,TRBD1,-,TRBV5-1,CASSTGTGGYQPQHF,TGCGCCAGCAGCACCGGGACAGGGGGCTATCAGCCCCAGCATTTT
TRBJ1-5,TRBD1,-,TRBV7-3,CASSFSSGTGSNQPQHF,TGTGCCAGCAGCTTTTCTTCTGGGACAGGGAGCAATCAGCCCCAGCATTTT
TRBJ2-1,-,-,TRBV28,CASRDSAREQFF,TGTGCCAGCCGGGACTCCGCACGGGAGCAGTTCTTC
TRBJ1-6,TRBD1,few,TRBV6-5,CASSQPGQGNSPLHF,TGTGCCAGCAGCCAACCGGGACAGGGTAATTCACCCCTCCACTTT
TRBJ2-3,-,-,TRBV12-3/TRBV12-4,CASSLSRTDTQYF,TGTGCCAGCAGTTTATCCCGTACAGATACGCAGTATTTT
TRBJ1-1,-,-,TRBV18,CASSPLDLEVMKAFF,TGTGCCAGCTCACCACTAGATTTGGAGGTAATGAAAGCTTTCTTT
TRBJ1-1,TRBD1,once,TRBV7-3,CASSLQQGTEAFF,TGTGCCAGCAGCTTGCAACAGGGGACTGAAGCTTTCTTT
TRBJ1-3,-,-,TRBV29-1,CSAQGTNSGNTIYF,TGCAGCGCCCAGGGGACCAACTCTGGAAACACCATATATTTT
TRBJ2-1,-,-,TRBV19,CASSYSSYNEQFF,TGTGCCAGTAGTTACAGTTCCTACAATGAGCAGTTCTTC
TRBJ2-3,-,-,TRBV7-9,CAITGTGDTDTQYF,TGTGCCATTACCGGGACGGGAGACACAGATACGCAGTATTTT
TRBJ1-4,TRBD1,-,TRBV12-5,CASGLGTGKNEKLFF,TGTGCTAGTGGTTTGGGGACAGGGAAAAATGAAAAACTGTTTTTT
TRBJ1-5,-,-,TRBV7-8,CASRTGGNQPQHF,TGTGCCAGCAGGACAGGAGGCAATCAGCCCCAGCATTTT
TRBJ2-3,-,few,TRBV9,CASSPPRGTQYF,TGTGCCAGCAGCCCCCCCCGGGGTACGCAGTATTTT
TRBJ2-3,TRBD1,-,TRBV5-6,CASSETGGRTDTQYF,TGTGCCAGCAGCGAAACAGGGGGAAGAACAGATACGCAGTATTTT
TRBJ1-5,-,once,TRBV7-9,CASSWGLGNQPQHF,TGTGCCAGCAGCTGGGGACTTGGCAATCAGCCCCAGCATTTT
TRBJ2-7,TRBD1,-,TRBV12-5,CASGLDTGTGGGKQYF,TGTGCTAGTGGTTTAGATACCGGGACAGGGGGCGGCAAGCAGTACTTC
TRBJ1-5,-,-,TRBV7-2,CASSLGRQPQHF,TGTGCCAGCAGCTTGGGGAGACAGCCCCAGCATTTT
TRBJ2-2,TRBD2,-,TRBV30,CAWSGGLAGGPGELFF,TGTGCCTGGAGCGGTGGGCTAGCGGGGGGGCCCGGGGAGCTGTTTTTT
TRBJ1-5,-,-,TRBV28,CASSRRRGVSNQPQHF,TGTGCCAGCAGCCGTAGACGGGGGGTTAGCAATCAGCCCCAGCATTTT
TRBJ2-3,-,once,TRBV21-1,CASSTSFNGRARTDTQYF,TGTGCCAGCAGCACCTCTTTTAACGGGAGGGCCCGCACAGATACGCAGTATTTT
TRBJ2-1,TRBD2,-,TRBV30,CAWSPLAGVDYNEQFF,TGTGCCTGGAGTCCGCTAGCGGGAGTGGATTACAATGAGCAGTTCTTC
TRBJ1-5,-,-,TRBV24-1,CATSEPNRDQPQHF,TGTGCCACCAGTGAGCCAAACAGGGACCAGCCCCAGCATTTT
TRBJ1-3,TRBD1,-,TRBV19,CASSVAGGAGNTIYF,TGTGCCAGTAGTGTCGCAGGGGGCGCCGGAAACACCATATATTTT
TRBJ1-1,-,-,TRBV27,CASSLVPTPTEAFF,TGTGCCAGCAGTTTAGTTCCTACGCCCACTGAAGCTTTCTTT